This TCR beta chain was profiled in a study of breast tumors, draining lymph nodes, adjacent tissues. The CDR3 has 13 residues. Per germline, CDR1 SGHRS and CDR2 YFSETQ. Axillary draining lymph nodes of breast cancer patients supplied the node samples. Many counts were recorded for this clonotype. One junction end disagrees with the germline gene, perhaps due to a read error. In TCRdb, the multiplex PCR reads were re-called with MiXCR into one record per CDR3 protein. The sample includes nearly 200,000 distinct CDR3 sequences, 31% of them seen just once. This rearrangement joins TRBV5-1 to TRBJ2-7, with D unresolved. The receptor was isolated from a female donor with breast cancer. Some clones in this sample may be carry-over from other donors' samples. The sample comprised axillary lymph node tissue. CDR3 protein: CASSLGSSYEQYF. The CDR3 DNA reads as TGTGCCAGCAGCCTGGGTTCCTCCTACGAGCAGTACTTC.